The clone carrying this TCR beta chain was seen only a few times. What it binds is unknown. This sample is drawn from a study of identical twins. Overall study results and limits: The analysis was cross-sectional rather than longitudinal within donors. Analyses of zero insertions could be partly confounded by invariant MAIT and iNKT cells.

Germline V gene data show CDR1 as MNHNY and CDR2 as SVGAGI (reference sequence). Trimming removed 8 bases at V and 5 bases at J, with 18 bases between. The CDR3 spans 14 residues. TCRdb fed the 5' RACE reads into MiXCR, producing one record per CDR3 protein. The sample contains 500,000 or so distinct CDR3 sequences, approximately 15% of which appear only once. These data are also associated with another study on yellow fever vaccine responses in identical twins.

Source material: CD4+ T cells sorted from blood. J is TRBJ1-2 and V is TRBV6-6; D is undetermined. The sequence came from a woman aged 18-29 years in good health. The CDR3 DNA reads as TGTGCCAGCTTCTCTCCCGTGAAAGGGTATGGCTACACCTTC. It specifies CASFSPVKGYGYTF.